This T cell receptor (beta chain) was found in a study of radiation and T cells in renal cell carcinoma. CDR1 and CDR2 (germline): KGHSH, LQKENI. The CDR3 consists of 14 residues. V lost 0 bases and J 3 bases, leaving 8 bases between the germline ends. Data came from immunoSEQ multiplex PCR; TCRdb stores just in-frame clones and leaves some out. The sample holds some 75,000 clones, 82% seen once. Stated time point: blood 2 weeks post-SBRT. Noted treatment: 15 Gy SBRT to primary tumor, nephrectomy 4 weeks later. The sequencing used blood, collected from a patient whose treatment included radiotherapy and nephrectomy. The source of this sequence is a man aged 60 to 75 with renal cell carcinoma. The chain recombines TRBV18 with TRBJ2-5, with a tentative D call TRBD2 (6 bases). This CDR3 is CASSPPAGEETQYF. The CDR3 DNA follows: TGTGCCAGCTCACCACCAGCGGGCGAAGAGACCCAGTACTTC. The full variable domain, completed using reference TRBV18 and TRBJ2-5, is NAGVMQNPRHLVRRRGQEARLRCSPMKGHSHVYWYRQLPEEGLKFMVYLQKENIIDESGMPKERFSAEFPKEGPSILRIQQVVRGDSAAYFCASSPPAGEETQYFGPGTRLLVL.